This T cell receptor (beta chain) comes out of a study of cytomegalovirus exposure and HLA in healthy donors. Clones were read by immunoSEQ multiplex PCR, and TCRdb kept only the in-frame ones, dropping some. Of 200,000 to 250,000 clones listed, about 86% are singletons. CDR1 is SNHLY and CDR2 is FYNNEI in the germline V gene. This CDR3 is built from 14 residues. Trimming removed 4 bases at V and 0 bases at J, with 9 bases between. The chain employs TRBV2 and TRBJ1-2; D not certain. Material: PBMCs. This clonotype originated in a man between 18 and 29 years old in good health and CMV-seronegative. DNA for the CDR3: TGTGCCAGCAGTGTAGACACCTCTAACTATGGCTACACCTTC. This sequence encodes CASSVDTSNYGYTF.